A selection of T cell receptor beta chains follows, all from one sample in a study of Graves' ophthalmopathy and Graves' hyperthyroidism. TCRdb re-called the multiplex PCR reads with MiXCR, one entry per CDR3 protein. The sample lists about 1.1 million distinct CDR3 sequences, around a third occurring once. The material sequenced was peripheral blood or thyroid tissue (not recorded which). The receptors stem from an adult man with Graves' hyperthyroidism. Each CDR3 is given with its conserved first and last residue. A D gene is named only where the DNA matches it firmly. Some rows mark clone size as missing; the rest say once, few, many or name a class of expanded clone.

J,length,V,size,D,CDR3,DNA
TRBJ2-6,17,TRBV7-9,.,.,CASSRGPTDSGANVLTF,TGTGCCAGCAGCCGGGGCCCGACAGACTCTGGGGCCAACGTCCTGACTTTC
TRBJ1-2,15,TRBV12-3/TRBV12-4,few,.,CASHRGPSAHYGYTF,TGTGCCAGCCACCGGGGCCCCTCCGCCCACTATGGCTACACCTTC
TRBJ2-7,11,TRBV10-3,.,.,CASRGLSEQYF,TGTGCCAGCAGAGGACTCAGCGAGCAGTACTTC
TRBJ2-7,16,TRBV6-5,few,TRBD2,CASSYSSSGSIYEQYF,TGTGCCAGCAGTTACTCCTCTAGCGGGAGTATTTACGAGCAGTACTTC
TRBJ1-2,16,TRBV6-5,few,TRBD1,CASSLLRDRGSEGYTF,TGTGCCAGCAGTCTGCTCCGGGACAGGGGGAGTGAAGGCTACACCTTC
TRBJ1-3,15,TRBV29-1,many,.,CSVEDRGSSGNTIYF,TGCAGCGTTGAAGATCGGGGAAGCTCTGGAAACACCATATATTTT
TRBJ2-2,13,TRBV24-1,many,.,CATSGTNTGELFF,TGTGCCACCAGTGGAACGAACACCGGGGAGCTGTTTTTT
TRBJ1-1,15,TRBV12-3/TRBV12-4,few,.,CASSPKTGGNTEAFF,TGTGCCAGCAGCCCGAAGACAGGAGGCAACACTGAAGCTTTCTTT
TRBJ2-2,14,TRBV25-1,.,.,CASGSGLGTGELFF,TGTGCCAGCGGCTCAGGGCTGGGGACCGGGGAGCTGTTTTTT
TRBJ2-7,15,TRBV14,.,.,CASSHWGRSSYEQYF,TGTGCCAGCAGCCATTGGGGGAGGAGCTCCTACGAGCAGTACTTC
TRBJ1-1,14,TRBV29-1,many,.,CSVEGAEWGTEAFF,TGCAGCGTTGAAGGGGCAGAATGGGGCACTGAAGCTTTCTTT
TRBJ1-1,16,TRBV20-1,many,TRBD1,CSARETAGTGGSGAFF,TGCAGTGCCAGAGAGACGGCAGGGACAGGCGGAAGCGGAGCTTTCTTT
TRBJ2-7,12,TRBV7-2,.,.,CASSPGPREQYF,TGTGCCAGCAGCCCTGGGCCCAGGGAGCAGTACTTC
TRBJ1-4,14,TRBV11-2,many,.,CASRTTGNLEKLFF,TGTGCCAGCAGAACTACCGGAAATCTTGAAAAACTGTTTTTT
TRBJ1-1,15,TRBV5-1,many,.,CASSSSQGTNTEAFF,TGCGCCAGCAGCTCCTCCCAGGGAACGAACACTGAAGCTTTCTTT
TRBJ1-2,14,TRBV7-2,.,.,CASSLAGRVPGYTF,TGTGCCAGCAGCTTAGCAGGGCGCGTCCCCGGCTACACCTTC
TRBJ1-3,20,TRBV10-3,.,.,CAISESVVLAGLSSGNTIYF,TGTGCCATCAGTGAGTCGGTGGTACTGGCAGGACTTAGCTCTGGAAACACCATATATTTT
TRBJ1-1,13,TRBV29-1,many,TRBD1,CSAAHLQGGEAFF,TGCAGCGCTGCACACCTCCAGGGGGGCGAAGCTTTCTTT
TRBJ2-6,17,TRBV5-6,few,TRBD1,CASSLGDSFLGANVLTF,TGTGCCAGCAGCTTGGGGGACAGCTTTTTAGGGGCCAACGTCCTGACTTTC
TRBJ2-7,15,TRBV3-1,few,.,CASSQESGAPYEQYF,TGTGCCAGCAGCCAAGAGTCGGGAGCCCCCTACGAGCAGTACTTC
TRBJ2-2,15,TRBV10-3,few,.,CAISDRGAFGGELFF,TGTGCCATCAGTGATAGGGGAGCATTCGGCGGGGAGCTGTTTTTT
TRBJ1-6,13,TRBV7-9,.,.,CASSLGQGLPLHF,TGTGCCAGCAGCTTGGGCCAGGGGCTCCCCCTCCACTTT
TRBJ1-4,15,TRBV5-1,many,.,CASSREAGANEKLFF,TGCGCCAGCAGCCGCGAGGCAGGGGCTAATGAAAAACTGTTTTTT
TRBJ1-1,10,TRBV12-3/TRBV12-4,many,.,CASRQDEAFF,TGTGCCAGCAGGCAGGATGAAGCTTTCTTT
TRBJ1-6,18,TRBV12-3/TRBV12-4,few,.,CASSTRARAHTNNSPLHF,TGTGCCAGCAGTACCCGGGCACGGGCCCACACCAATAATTCACCCCTCCACTTT
TRBJ1-6,15,TRBV7-8,once,.,CASSLAPGERSPLHF,TGTGCCAGCAGCTTAGCGCCAGGGGAGCGCTCACCCCTCCACTTT
TRBJ2-7,15,TRBV20-1,many,TRBD2,CSASTVLAGTYEQYF,TGCAGTGCTAGTACGGTCCTAGCGGGAACCTACGAGCAGTACTTC
TRBJ1-2,14,TRBV7-9,.,.,CASSAQGTQLLYTF,TGTGCCAGCAGCGCCCAAGGGACTCAGTTACTCTACACCTTC
TRBJ1-2,15,TRBV5-1,many,.,CASSLEWGTNYGYTF,TGCGCCAGCAGCTTGGAATGGGGTACTAACTATGGCTACACCTTC
TRBJ2-5,14,TRBV2,.,TRBD2,CASYRGEGQETQYF,TGTGCCAGCTACCGAGGGGAGGGGCAAGAGACCCAGTACTTC
TRBJ2-3,15,TRBV5-1,.,.,CASSLGNRGADTQYF,TGCGCCAGCAGCCTCGGGAACCGAGGGGCAGATACGCAGTATTTT
TRBJ2-7,16,TRBV5-4,.,.,CASRAGTNRGDDEQYF,TGTGCCAGCAGGGCGGGGACCAACAGGGGAGACGACGAGCAGTACTTC